The entry below describes one T cell receptor beta chain. The antigen it binds to is not known. It has no much larger one-base neighbor in the sample; base qualities were not kept. Inclusive of the bounding cysteine and phenylalanine, the CDR3 is 13 residues long. CDR3 DNA is the only sequence kept; it has 39 bases, read in frame from the first base. CDR1 and CDR2 (SNHLY, FYNNEI) derive from the germline V gene. Compared with germline, V lacks 5 bases and J lacks 5 bases; bases without a gene match: 4. TCRbeta CDR3 regions were amplified from genomic DNA by means of the immunoSEQ Assay, a bias-controlled multiplex PCR. The study's own analysis went as follows. Nucleated cell counts per sample were estimated from amplification of reference gene primers within the assay. To quantify the absolute abundance of each unique TCRbeta CDR3 rearrangement, sequence reads were collapsed and filtered. For each sample, productive Simpson clonality was calculated by taking the square root of Simpson's diversity index across productive rearrangements. Held by TCRdb, this immuneACCESS table contains in-frame sequences only and omits some clones. Under half of the omission traces to an unresolved V gene where checked; the cause of the rest is unknown. For V, J and clone size, that table is used; D and trimming come from the DNA. The sample data list hundreds of thousands of clones, and around nine tenths of these were observed just once. The top ten clones comprise approximately 5.7% of the sample.

In the prospective study, participants were roughly 18 to 100 years old, resided in 24 geographic areas of the United States, and were enrolled through a virtual design. In the prospective study, participants were assigned to cohorts based on the clinical history participants reported in a screening survey and a study questionnaire. Recovered participants in ImmuneRACE Cohort 3 were defined by two consecutive negative NP/OP PCR tests, clearance by a healthcare professional, or resolution of symptoms. In the prospective study, mobile phlebotomists collected whole blood, serum and a nasopharyngeal or oropharyngeal swab from each participant. Over an approximately 2-month period, participants in the prospective study had the option of providing additional blood draws and questionnaires. Blood samples from the prospective study were shipped frozen or at room temperature prior to DNA extraction. This entry belongs to a study of blood T cell repertoires in COVID-19 (dated by TCRdb to the early 2020s). A note on the overall study: The collaborator samples originated in the United States, Italy and Spain and spanned the acute and convalescent phases of COVID-19. The material from the prospective study consisted of cDNA or gDNA derived from T cells, B-cell-depleted T cells, or PBMCs. The dataset comprised deeply sampled blood TCRbeta repertoires from subjects exposed to, actively infected with, or recovered from COVID-19. The repertoires were released in a freely available public database meant as a resource for research on the immune response to SARS-CoV-2. The samples were drawn from the first 160 participants of the ongoing ImmuneRACE study and from over a thousand subjects provided by 6 global collaborators. Sample metadata almost always included a de-identified subject ID, COVID-19 status, age in years and sex. HLA class I and class II types, where available, came from metadata supplied by the sample provider rather than from assay-based typing. What the study reported, not specific to this receptor: The quantity of clinical and demographic metadata differed by source and by participant and was supplied without curation.

The chain was built from TRBV2 and TRBJ2-5, and 8 junction bases match TRBD2. This clonotype was obtained from a woman aged 40 to 50 who had recovered from COVID-19. The sequenced sample was PBMCs or T cells enriched from blood (not recorded which). The DNA sequence follows: TGTGCCAGCAGTCGGGAGGGTGGGGAGACCCAGTACTTC. Its protein is CASSREGGETQYF.